These 32 T cell receptor beta chains share one sample of origin, sequenced in a study of T cells in Graves' hyperthyroidism and ophthalmopathy. Amplification targeted TCR beta CDR3 regions from RNA transcripts. First-round RT-PCR of the TCR CDR3 relied on the HTBI primer set. TCRdb called the multiplex PCR reads again in MiXCR, with one record for every CDR3 protein. The sample has under 300,000 distinct CDR3 sequences; less than 15% are singletons. Sequenced sample: blood. Every receptor here comes from a woman between 40 and 50 years old with Graves' hyperthyroidism that later progressed to Graves' ophthalmopathy.

This clonotype was picked up many times. The chain is built from TRBV27 and TRBJ1-1, with D possibly being TRBD1 (6 bases). This CDR3 has 13 residues. Trimming shortened V by 6 bases and J by 4 bases, and 12 bases separated the two germline ends. CDR1 and CDR2 (germline): MNHEY, SMNVEV (reference sequence). CDR3 region: CASRGGAATEAFF. The CDR3 bases are TGTGCCAGCAGAGGGGGGGCGGCCACTGAAGCTTTCTTT.

This clonotype was counted ten times or more. The genes are TRBV25-1 and TRBJ2-7; 9 positions match TRBD2. This CDR3 is 15 amino acids long. CDR1 and CDR2 (germline): MGHDK, SYGVNS. Trimming at V came to 4 bases and at J to 2 bases, leaving 6 bases not matched to a gene. CDR3 sequence: CASSVEREVPYEQYF. CDR3 in DNA: TGTGCCAGCAGTGTAGAGCGGGAGGTTCCCTACGAGCAGTACTTC.

V gene TRBV9 combines with J gene TRBJ2-5; possibly TRBD1 for D (6 bases). Germline assignment: CDR1 SGDLS and CDR2 YYNGEE. V lost 0 bases and J lost 4, with 10 bases in between. This CDR3 is built from 14 residues. DNA for the CDR3: TGTGCCAGCAGCGTAGAGGGCAGGGGAGAGACCCAGTACTTC. This sequence encodes CASSVEGRGETQYF. Full variable domain (rest looked up from reference TRBV9 and TRBJ2-5): DSGVTQTPKHLITATGQRVTLRCSPRSGDLSVYWYQQSLDQGLQFLIQYYNGEERAKGNILERFSAQQFPDLHSELNLSSLELGDSALYFCASSVEGRGETQYFGPGTRLLVL.

This clonotype was found many times. The chain combines TRBV25-1 with TRBJ2-2; TRBD2 is a possible D gene (6 bases). CDR3 length: 14 residues. The germline V gene has CDR1 MGHDK and CDR2 SYGVNS. V was pared by 7 bases and J by 1 base, with 10 bases between. CDR3 bases: TGTGCCAGCAAGGGTAGCGGGAACACCGGGGAGCTGTTTTTT. Residues: CASKGSGNTGELFF.

This clonotype was observed at least ten times. This rearrangement joins TRBV29-1 to TRBJ1-1, with 7 bases that match TRBD1. The CDR3 loop spans 13 amino acids. CDR1 and CDR2 (germline): SQVTM, ANQGSEA. With 2 bases clipped from V and 7 bases from J, the junction kept 7 bases outside the gene matches. CDR3 DNA sequence: TGCAGCGTTGAATTACAGGGGAAAGGTGAAGCTTTCTTT. Translation gives CSVELQGKGEAFF. Filled out from reference TRBV29-1 and TRBJ1-1, the complete variable domain reads SAVISQKPSRDICQRGTSLTIQCQVDSQVTMMFWYRQQPGQSLTLIATANQGSEATYESGFVIDKFPISRPNLTFSTLTVSNMSPEDSSIYLCSVELQGKGEAFFGQGTRLTVV.

This clonotype was recorded at least ten times. The CDR3 loop reads CASSLEGRESDTQYF. CDR3 nucleotide sequence: TGCGCCAGCAGCTTGGAAGGGCGGGAGTCAGATACGCAGTATTTT. The genes are TRBV5-1 and TRBJ2-3; 7 nucleotides align to TRBD2. The CDR3 spans 15 residues. J gave up 4 bases and V 0 bases, and 5 bases lay outside the gene matches. CDR1 is SGHRS and CDR2 is YFSETQ in the germline V gene. The full variable domain, its missing parts supplied by reference TRBV5-1 and TRBJ2-3, is KAGVTQTPRYLIKTRGQQVTLSCSPISGHRSVSWYQQTPGQGLQFLFEYFSETQRNKGNFPGRFSGRQFSNSRSEMNVSTLELGDSALYLCASSLEGRESDTQYFGPGTRLTVL.

This clonotype was observed many times. The rearrangement links TRBV24-1 to TRBJ1-2; the D gene is possibly TRBD1 (5 bases). Germline V gene data show CDR1 as KGHDR and CDR2 as SFDVKD. Trimming took off 1 base at V and 4 bases at J, with 12 bases between the two ends. The CDR3 is 15 residues long. CDR3 protein: CATSDFQQGGYGYTF. The CDR3 region has the DNA TGTGCCACCAGTGATTTCCAGCAGGGTGGCTATGGCTACACCTTC.

In this sample, this clonotype turned up many times. The chain recombines TRBV4-1 with TRBJ2-1; D remains unclear. CDR1 and CDR2 (germline): MGHRA, YSYEKL. This CDR3 comprises 17 residues. V lost 0 bases and J 4 bases, leaving 16 bases between the germline ends. The DNA of the CDR3 is TGCGCCAGCAGCCAAGAGGGGTTAGCTTCCCAGTACAATGAGCAGTTCTTC. Translated: CASSQEGLASQYNEQFF.

V and J are TRBV10-3 and TRBJ1-1, with D possibly TRBD1 on 5 matching bases. V lost 6 bases and J lost 1, with 9 bases in between. CDR1 ENHRY and CDR2 SYGVKD come from the germline V gene. This CDR3 has 13 residues. In DNA form, the CDR3 reads TGTGCCATCAGACAGGTGGGGAACACTGAAGCTTTCTTT. This encodes CAIRQVGNTEAFF.

This clonotype was counted many times. The chain combines TRBV2 with TRBJ1-4, with D unclear. Germline values: CDR1 SNHLY, CDR2 FYNNEI. The CDR3 runs 14 residues. V was clipped by 3 bases and J by 8 bases, with 13 bases between them. CDR3 sequence reads: CASSDEQAGEKLFF. CDR3 coding DNA: TGTGCCAGCAGTGACGAGCAGGCCGGCGAAAAACTGTTTTTT.

This clonotype showed up just a few times. The genes are TRBV4-1 and TRBJ2-3; 9 positions match TRBD1. Germline V CDR1 and CDR2: MGHRA, YSYEKL. V trimming: 3 bases; J trimming: 3 bases; junction bases outside the gene matches: 7. The CDR3 contains 16 residues. The CDR3 bases are TGCGCCAGCAGCCATTCCGGGACAGGGAGAACAGATACGCAGTATTTT. Amino acid sequence: CASSHSGTGRTDTQYF.

Ten or more counts support this clonotype. The chain has TRBV11-2 and TRBJ2-7, with unresolved D. Germline CDR1 and CDR2: SGHAT and FQNNGV. The CDR3 length is 16 residues. Trimming removed 1 base from V and 4 bases from J, with 17 bases in between. The DNA for the CDR3 is TGTGCCAGCAGCTTAGTGTTCCGTGGAAGAGTTTACGAGCAGTACTTC. Amino acid sequence: CASSLVFRGRVYEQYF.

This clonotype was seen repeatedly, ten times or more. The chain couples TRBV4-1 to TRBJ1-2; the D gene is possibly TRBD1 (6 bases). The CDR3 spans 15 residues. V was cut by 5 bases and J by 7 bases, with 20 bases left in between. The germline V gene has CDR1 MGHRA and CDR2 YSYEKL. Here the CDR3 reads CASSVLPIQGSGYTF. Here the CDR3 DNA reads TGCGCCAGCAGCGTATTGCCTATCCAGGGGTCTGGCTACACCTTC.

This clonotype has a count of ten or more. The genes are TRBV5-1 and TRBJ2-6; D is ambiguous. Trimming removed 6 bases at V and 3 bases at J, with 13 bases between. This CDR3 has 15 residues. CDR1 and CDR2 from the germline V gene are SGHRS and YFSETQ. DNA for the CDR3: TGCGCCAGCACGCAGGCCAGTGGTGGGGCCAACGTCCTGACTTTC. Protein sequence: CASTQASGGANVLTF.

This clonotype has ten or more counts. The V gene is TRBV10-3, the J gene TRBJ2-7, with 8 bases fitting TRBD1. The V gene's germline CDR1 is ENHRY and CDR2 SYGVKD. The CDR3 totals 16 residues. Trimming removed 3 bases from V and 4 bases from J; junction bases left unmatched: 11. The CDR3 coding sequence is TGTGCCATCAGTGAAATGTCAGGGGGCGGATCGTACGAGCAGTACTTC. It encodes CAISEMSGGGSYEQYF.

There are many counts of this clonotype. This chain uses TRBV12-5 with TRBJ2-3, with 9 bases fitting TRBD2. J gave up 3 bases and V 3 bases, and 1 base lay outside the gene matches. The CDR3 is 14 residues long. Germline V gives CDR1 LGHNT, CDR2 FRNRAP. The chain's CDR3 is CASGFGLATDTQYF. In DNA form, the CDR3 reads TGTGCTAGTGGTTTCGGACTAGCGACAGATACGCAGTATTTT.

This clonotype has at least ten counts. This rearrangement joins TRBV7-8 to TRBJ2-7, with a possible D match to TRBD1 (5 bases). With 7 bases removed from V and 1 base from J, the gap between germline ends came to 11 bases. The CDR3 consists of 13 residues. Germline lookup yields CDR1 SGHVS and CDR2 FQNEAQ. The CDR3 spells CASTPGISYEQYF. CDR3 in DNA: TGTGCCAGCACCCCAGGGATTTCCTACGAGCAGTACTTC. The full variable domain, rest sourced from reference TRBV7-8 and TRBJ2-7, is GAGVSQSPRYKVAKRGQDVALRCDPISGHVSLFWYQQALGQGPEFLTYFQNEAQLDKSGLPSDRFFAERPEGSVSTLKIQRTQQEDSAVYLCASTPGISYEQYFGPGTRLTVT.

The table lists this clonotype with many counts. V is TRBV12-3 or TRBV12-4 and J is TRBJ2-5, with D perhaps matching TRBD1 or TRBD2 (5 bases each). Trimming left V 8 bases short and J 0 bases short, with 16 bases between. The CDR3 has 15 residues. CDR3 loop: CASSGASRYQETQYF. For the CDR3, the DNA is TGTGCCAGCTCCGGGGCTAGCAGGTACCAAGAGACCCAGTACTTC.

This clonotype showed up many times. This rearrangement joins TRBV27 to TRBJ1-1, with a weak D call TRBD1 (5 bases). V gave up 5 bases and J gave up 5 bases, with 18 bases separating them. This CDR3 region has 15 residues. Germline CDR1 MNHEY, CDR2 SMNVEV (reference sequence). The CDR3 region has the DNA TGTGCCAGCAGTCCCAGGCCGGGGCTAGGGACTGAAGCTTTCTTT. Translated, it gives CASSPRPGLGTEAFF.

This clonotype was observed at least ten times. This chain connects TRBV5-1 to TRBJ2-5; D not resolved. V lost 1 base to trimming and J lost 5 bases, with 9 bases between them. The CDR3 runs to 13 residues. Germline CDR1 is SGHRS and CDR2 is YFSETQ. In DNA, the CDR3 is TGCGCCAGCAGCTTGATCAGTGAGGAGACCCAGTACTTC. Translated, it gives CASSLISEETQYF.

This clonotype was observed at least ten times. The J gene is TRBJ2-7, the V gene TRBV2, with D possibly TRBD1 on 5 matching bases. This CDR3 has 12 amino acids. Trimming left V 4 bases short and J 6 bases short, with 10 bases between. The germline V gene encodes CDR1 SNHLY and CDR2 FYNNEI. This chain's CDR3 is CASSGQWVEQYF. The CDR3 bases are TGTGCCAGCAGTGGACAGTGGGTCGAGCAGTACTTC.

The sample holds many counts of this clonotype. The gene calls are TRBV10-3 and TRBJ2-7; D is perhaps TRBD1 or TRBD2 (5 bases each). Germline V gives CDR1 ENHRY, CDR2 SYGVKD. V was cut by 6 bases and J by 3 bases, with 12 bases left in between. The CDR3 is made up of 13 amino acids. CDR3 loop: CAIRPGPNYEQYF. CDR3 nucleotides: TGTGCCATCAGACCGGGACCGAACTACGAGCAGTACTTC.

This clonotype occurred many times. The V call is TRBV24-1, the J call TRBJ2-2, with D possibly TRBD1 on 6 matching bases. The CDR3 loop spans 15 amino acids. CDR1 and CDR2 (germline): KGHDR, SFDVKD. With 6 bases removed from V and 3 bases from J, the gap between germline ends came to 13 bases. This CDR3 is CATSRAGVDTGELFF. The DNA of the CDR3 is TGTGCCACCAGTAGGGCAGGGGTGGACACCGGGGAGCTGTTTTTT.

There are many counts of this clonotype. This chain joins TRBV6-1 and TRBJ2-1; D possibly corresponds to TRBD2 (6 bases). Germline V gene data show CDR1 as MNHNS and CDR2 as SASEGT. The CDR3 extends over 16 amino acids. The V end was cut by 5 bases, the J end by 3 bases, with 17 bases between. The CDR3 region is CASSPLELASYNEQFF. In DNA, the CDR3 is TGTGCCAGCAGTCCTCTGGAACTAGCAAGCTACAATGAGCAGTTCTTC.

There are many counts of this clonotype. This chain links TRBV11-2 with TRBJ2-2; D might be TRBD1 (6 bases). Trimming cost V 5 bases and J 5 bases, with 21 bases left between them. The CDR3 has 17 residues. Germline values: CDR1 SGHAT, CDR2 FQNNGV. Written as DNA, the CDR3 is TGTGCCAGCAGCCCAGGGTTCCGCAGGGGCGGGACCGGGGAGCTGTTTTTT. It encodes CASSPGFRRGGTGELFF.

This clonotype was detected ten times or more. The CDR3 nucleotides are TGTGCCAGCAGCTTATTCCCTAGCGGGAACACCGGGGAGCTGTTTTTT. Amino acid sequence: CASSLFPSGNTGELFF. This chain joins TRBV7-3 and TRBJ2-2, with 7 positions matching TRBD2. Trimming at V came to 2 bases and at J to 1 base, leaving 4 bases not matched to a gene. The CDR3 length is 16 residues. Germline CDR1 and CDR2: SGHTA and FQGTGA.

Note on this clonotype: A much larger clonotype is one base distant, so this may be a read error. The chain joins TRBV12-3 or TRBV12-4 to TRBJ2-3; 7 bases line up with TRBD1. The CDR3 extends over 15 amino acids. This CDR3 is CAGSFQTTGTDTQYF. Written as DNA, the CDR3 is TGTGCCGGCAGTTTCCAGACGACAGGGACAGATACGCAGTATTTT.

A few counts support this clonotype. CDR3 nucleotide sequence: TGCGCCAGCAGCTTCTCTTTTTCCGCCGAGCAGTACTTC. Translated, it gives CASSFSFSAEQYF. The chain has TRBV5-1 and TRBJ2-7, with D unclear. The length of the CDR3 is 13 residues. V gave up 2 bases and J gave up 6 bases, with 12 bases separating them. Germline CDR1 is SGHRS and CDR2 is YFSETQ. The whole variable domain, remainder taken from reference TRBV5-1 and TRBJ2-7, is KAGVTQTPRYLIKTRGQQVTLSCSPISGHRSVSWYQQTPGQGLQFLFEYFSETQRNKGNFPGRFSGRQFSNSRSEMNVSTLELGDSALYLCASSFSFSAEQYFGPGTRLTVT.

There are many counts of this clonotype. This rearrangement joins TRBV24-1 to TRBJ1-1, with D tentatively TRBD1 (5 bases). From germline, CDR1 is KGHDR and CDR2 SFDVKD. The length of the CDR3 is 17 residues. Trimming pared 4 bases from V and 0 bases from J, leaving 17 bases between. The CDR3 nucleotides read TGTGCCACCAGTGAAGGTTTGACGGGGCGGATGAACACTGAAGCTTTCTTT. Protein sequence: CATSEGLTGRMNTEAFF.

The rearrangement joins TRBV20-1 to TRBJ2-1, with 10 bases identical to TRBD1. Germline trimming cut 5 bases from V and 6 bases from J; bases unmatched to any gene: 7. The CDR3 is 14 residues long. Germline assignment: CDR1 DFQATT and CDR2 SNEGSKA (reference sequence). The DNA for the CDR3 is TGCAGTGCTCCGGACAGGGGGACCGGCAATGAGCAGTTCTTC. It translates to CSAPDRGTGNEQFF.

This clonotype was counted many times. The CDR3 protein is CASSPRGGSYNEQFF. The CDR3 DNA sequence: TGTGCCAGCAGTCCCAGGGGGGGCTCCTACAATGAGCAGTTCTTC. V and J are TRBV12-3 or TRBV12-4 and TRBJ2-1; D is perhaps TRBD1 or TRBD2 (7 bases each). This CDR3 spans 15 amino acids. V was shortened by 5 bases and J by 0 bases, with 11 bases between the two germline ends.

Only a few counts were recorded for this clonotype. The genes are TRBV4-1 and TRBJ2-2, with 9 bases lining up with TRBD1. The CDR3 spans 15 residues. Germline V gene data show CDR1 as MGHRA and CDR2 as YSYEKL. The junction had 7 bases not matched to a gene; V was cut back by 6 bases and J by 5 bases. The CDR3 sequence: CASRPGTGRTGELFF. DNA of the CDR3: TGCGCCAGCAGACCCGGGACAGGGAGGACCGGGGAGCTGTTTTTT.